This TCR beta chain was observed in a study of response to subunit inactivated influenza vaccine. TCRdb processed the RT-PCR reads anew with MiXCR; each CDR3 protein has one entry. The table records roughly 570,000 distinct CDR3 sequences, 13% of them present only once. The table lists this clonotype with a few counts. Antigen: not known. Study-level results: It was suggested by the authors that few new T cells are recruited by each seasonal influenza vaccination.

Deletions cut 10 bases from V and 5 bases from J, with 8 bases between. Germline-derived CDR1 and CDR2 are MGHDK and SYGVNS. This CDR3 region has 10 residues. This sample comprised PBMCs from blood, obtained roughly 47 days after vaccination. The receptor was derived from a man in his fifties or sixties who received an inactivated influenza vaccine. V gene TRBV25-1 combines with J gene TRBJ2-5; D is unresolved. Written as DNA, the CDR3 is TGTGCCACCCTTGGTGAGACCCAGTACTTC. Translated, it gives CATLGETQYF.